This T cell receptor (beta chain) was captured by sequencing in a study of shared clonotypes between healthy human individuals. Findings and limits, study-wide: Rarefaction exposed incomplete sorted-subset sequencing despite large depth. In contrast to clonotypes shared by all four donors, non-shared clonotypes had lower generation probabilities.

Method: immunoSEQ multiplex PCR; TCRdb's copy keeps in-frame clones and lacks some. In the table there are around 560,000 clones, approximately 95% of which are singletons. As concerns this clone: As yet, its antigen is unknown. Other DNA variants within this sample encode the same CDR3.

The germline gives CDR1 SEHNR, CDR2 FQNEAQ (reference sequence). V lost 6 bases and J lost 6, with 9 bases in between. This CDR3 is built from 12 residues. Positively selected for CCR7, the CD45RO-negative cells used as naive CD8 cells excluded terminally differentiated effector memory CD45RA+ cells. V is TRBV7-9 and J is TRBJ1-5, with unresolved D. The specimen was naive CD8+ T cells sorted from blood. The clonotype comes from a woman in her 30s in good health. The CDR3 DNA reads TGTGCCAGCAGTTTGTTGGGTCAGCCCCAGCATTTT. Protein sequence: CASSLLGQPQHF.